This entry describes one T cell receptor beta chain. J gave up 4 bases and V 4 bases, and 9 bases lay outside the gene matches. This CDR3 is 16 amino acids long. Per germline, CDR1 SGHNT and CDR2 YYREEE (reference sequence). This entry is derived from a study of technical replicates of blood from a few donors. Sequencing used immunoSEQ multiplex PCR; TCRdb keeps in-frame clones, though not all of them. Among 55,000 to 75,000 clones listed, 80% to 95% were seen once. The chain uses TRBV5-4 and TRBJ2-1, with 9 nucleotides matching TRBD1. The specimen sequenced was T cells isolated from PBMCs. The source of this sequence is a human donor in good health. CDR3 amino acids: CASSTLTGGIYNEQFF. The CDR3 DNA follows: TGTGCCAGCAGCACACTGACAGGGGGGATATACAATGAGCAGTTCTTC.